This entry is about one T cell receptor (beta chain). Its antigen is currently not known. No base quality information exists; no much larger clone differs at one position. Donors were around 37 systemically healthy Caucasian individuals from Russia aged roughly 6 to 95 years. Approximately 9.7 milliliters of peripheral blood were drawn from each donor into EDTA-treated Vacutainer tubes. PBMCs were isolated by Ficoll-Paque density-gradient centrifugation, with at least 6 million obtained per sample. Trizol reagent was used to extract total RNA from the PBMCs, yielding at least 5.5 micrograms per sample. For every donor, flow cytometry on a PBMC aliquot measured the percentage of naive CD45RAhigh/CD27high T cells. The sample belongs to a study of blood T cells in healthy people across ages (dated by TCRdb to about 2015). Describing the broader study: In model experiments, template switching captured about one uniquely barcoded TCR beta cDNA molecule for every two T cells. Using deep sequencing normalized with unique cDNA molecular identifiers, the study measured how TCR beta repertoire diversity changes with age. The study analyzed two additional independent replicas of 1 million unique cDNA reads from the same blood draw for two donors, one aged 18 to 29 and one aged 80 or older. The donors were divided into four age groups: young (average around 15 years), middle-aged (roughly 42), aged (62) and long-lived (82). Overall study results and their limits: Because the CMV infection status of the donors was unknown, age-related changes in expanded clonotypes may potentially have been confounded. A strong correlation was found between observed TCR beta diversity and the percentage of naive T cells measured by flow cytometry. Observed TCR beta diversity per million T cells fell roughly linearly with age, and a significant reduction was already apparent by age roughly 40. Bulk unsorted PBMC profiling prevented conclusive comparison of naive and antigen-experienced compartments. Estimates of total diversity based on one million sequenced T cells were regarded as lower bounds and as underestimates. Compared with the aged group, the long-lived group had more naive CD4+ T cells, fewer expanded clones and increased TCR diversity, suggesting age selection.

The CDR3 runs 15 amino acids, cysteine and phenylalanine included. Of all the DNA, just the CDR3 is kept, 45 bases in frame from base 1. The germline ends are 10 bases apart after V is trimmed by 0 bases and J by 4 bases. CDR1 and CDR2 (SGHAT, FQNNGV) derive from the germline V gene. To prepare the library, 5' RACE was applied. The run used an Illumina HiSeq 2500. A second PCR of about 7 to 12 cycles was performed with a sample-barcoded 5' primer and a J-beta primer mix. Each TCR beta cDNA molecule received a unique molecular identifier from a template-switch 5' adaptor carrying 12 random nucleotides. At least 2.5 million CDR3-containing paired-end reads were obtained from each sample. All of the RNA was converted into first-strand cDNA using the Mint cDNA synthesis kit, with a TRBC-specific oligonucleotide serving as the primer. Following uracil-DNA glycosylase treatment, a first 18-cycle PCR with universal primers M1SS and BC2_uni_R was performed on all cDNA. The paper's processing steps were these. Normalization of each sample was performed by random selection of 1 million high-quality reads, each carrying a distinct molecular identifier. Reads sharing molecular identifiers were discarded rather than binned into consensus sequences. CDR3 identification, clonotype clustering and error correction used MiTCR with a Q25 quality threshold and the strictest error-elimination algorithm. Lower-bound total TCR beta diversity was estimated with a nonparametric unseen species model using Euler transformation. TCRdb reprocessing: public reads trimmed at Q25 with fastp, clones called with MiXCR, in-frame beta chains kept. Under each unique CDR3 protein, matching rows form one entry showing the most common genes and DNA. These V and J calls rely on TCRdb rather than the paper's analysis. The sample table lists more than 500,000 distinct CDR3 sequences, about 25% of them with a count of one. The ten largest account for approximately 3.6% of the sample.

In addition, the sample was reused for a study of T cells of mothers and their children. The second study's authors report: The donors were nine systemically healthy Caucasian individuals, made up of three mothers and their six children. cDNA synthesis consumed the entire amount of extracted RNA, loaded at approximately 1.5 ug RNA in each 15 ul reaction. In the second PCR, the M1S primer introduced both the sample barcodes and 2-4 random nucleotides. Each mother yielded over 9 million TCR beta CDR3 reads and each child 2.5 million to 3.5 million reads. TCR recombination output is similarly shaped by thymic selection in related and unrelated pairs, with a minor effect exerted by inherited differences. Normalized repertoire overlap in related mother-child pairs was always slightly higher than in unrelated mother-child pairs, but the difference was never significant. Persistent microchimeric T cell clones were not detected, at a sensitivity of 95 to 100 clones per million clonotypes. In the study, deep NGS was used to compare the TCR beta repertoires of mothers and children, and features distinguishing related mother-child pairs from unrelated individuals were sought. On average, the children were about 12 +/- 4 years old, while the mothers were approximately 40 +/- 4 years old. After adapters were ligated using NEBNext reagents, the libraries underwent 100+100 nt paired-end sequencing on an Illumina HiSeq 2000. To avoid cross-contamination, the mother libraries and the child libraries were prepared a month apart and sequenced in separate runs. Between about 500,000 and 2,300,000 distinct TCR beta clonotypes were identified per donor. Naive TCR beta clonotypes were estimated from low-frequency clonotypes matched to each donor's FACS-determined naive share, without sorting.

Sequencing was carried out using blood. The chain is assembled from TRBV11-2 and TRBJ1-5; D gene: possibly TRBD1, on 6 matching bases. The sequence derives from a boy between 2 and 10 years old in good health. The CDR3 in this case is CASSLDGRGNQPQHF. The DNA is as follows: TGTGCCAGCAGCTTAGATGGGAGGGGGAATCAGCCCCAGCATTTT.